Listed here is a single T cell receptor (beta chain). The sample originates from a study of T cell responses to AZD1222 COVID-19 vaccine. Produced via immunoSEQ multiplex PCR; TCRdb's table is partial and in-frame only. The table has 140,000 or so clones, 75% to 90% seen once. The CDR3 sequence is 18 residues long. Germline trimming cut 6 bases from V and 6 bases from J; bases unmatched to any gene: 16. Germline loops: CDR1 LNHDA, CDR2 SQIVND (reference sequence). Here the sequenced sample was peripheral blood, taken on day 0 of AZD1222 vaccination. The chain has TRBV19 and TRBJ2-2; 10 bases match TRBD2. This clonotype was sampled from an adult in good health. CDR3 in DNA: TGTGCCAGTAGCAAGAGCGGGACTAGCGCAAAGGGGGCCGGGGAGCTGTTTTTT. Translation: CASSKSGTSAKGAGELFF.